Reported below is one TCR beta chain. Clones were read by immunoSEQ multiplex PCR, and TCRdb kept only the in-frame ones, dropping some. The sample contains 150,000 to 200,000 clones, about 78% of which appear only once. This sample is part of a study of blood T cell repertoires in COVID-19. The CDR3 is 15 amino acids. Germline V lookup: CDR1 LGHDT, CDR2 YNNKEL (reference sequence). V lost 3 bases, J lost 3 bases, and 14 bases lay in between. The TCR sequence derives from a woman aged 50 to 65 who had recovered from COVID-19. The chain combines TRBV3-1 (or the pseudogene TRBV3-2) with TRBJ1-2; tentatively, D is TRBD1 (6 bases). Sequencing was done on a sample of PBMCs or T cells enriched from blood (not recorded which). CDR3 nucleotides: TGTGCCAGCAGCCATGGATTTAACAGGGACTATGGCTACACCTTC. It yields the protein CASSHGFNRDYGYTF.